These T cell receptor beta chains were read from a single sample in a study of cytomegalovirus exposure and HLA in healthy donors. Generated by immunoSEQ multiplex PCR, the TCRdb table keeps only in-frame clones and is missing some. The sample carries approximately 210,000 clones, about 82% recorded once. The sample comprised PBMCs. The receptors originated from a woman between 18 and 30 years old in good health and CMV-seronegative. Both conserved end residues are part of each CDR3. Each record gives: clone size, J gene, V gene, D gene, CDR3 DNA, CDR3 protein. D genes are given only for firm matches. Clone sizes are given selectively: once, few, many, or a class where the clone is expanded.

NA TRBJ2-5 TRBV5-4 NA TGTGCCAGCAGCTTGTTTTGGGGGGACGGGGAGACCCAGTACTTC CASSLFWGDGETQYF
NA TRBJ2-1 TRBV6-6 NA TGTGCCAGCAGTTACGTCGGGGGGCCCTACAATGAGCAGTTCTTC CASSYVGGPYNEQFF
NA TRBJ2-6 TRBV5-4 NA TGTGCCAGCAGCTTGGGTGGCAGGGGGGCCAACGTCCTGACTTTC CASSLGGRGANVLTF
NA TRBJ2-7 TRBV7-9 NA TGTGCCAGCAGCTTTCTAGGGGGAAACAGGGACTACGAGCAGTACTTC CASSFLGGNRDYEQYF
NA TRBJ2-5 TRBV14 TRBD2 TGTGCCAGCAGCCCGCTAGCGGGAGCTTGGGAGACCCAGTACTTC CASSPLAGAWETQYF
NA TRBJ1-5 TRBV19 NA TGTGTCCCGGTTCGGCCCCAGCATTTT CVPVRPQHF
NA TRBJ1-1 TRBV4-1 NA TGCGCCAGCAGCCAACCAGGGATGAACACTGAAGCTTTCTTT CASSQPGMNTEAFF
NA TRBJ2-1 TRBV4-1 TRBD2 TGCGCCAGCAGCCAAGAAGAGCGGGGCGACAATGAGCAGTTCTTC CASSQEERGDNEQFF
once TRBJ2-6 TRBV27 NA TGTGCCAGCAGGAGGGTAAGGGGGTCCCCTGGGGCCAACGTCCTGACTTTC CASRRVRGSPGANVLTF
NA TRBJ1-2 TRBV7-3 TRBD1 TGTGCCAGCAGCCTCACAACGACAGGGGAGGGCTACACCTTC CASSLTTTGEGYTF
NA TRBJ1-1 TRBV5-1 NA TGCGCCAGCAGCTTGCGCCAGGGGTGGACTGAAGCTTTCTTT CASSLRQGWTEAFF
NA TRBJ1-3 TRBV25-1 TRBD1 TGTGCCAGCAGTGCAGATAGGGGGCCTGGAAACACCATATATTTT CASSADRGPGNTIYF
few TRBJ1-2 TRBV4-1 NA TGCGCCAGCAGCCAAGCGGCAGGATACTATGGCTACACCTTC CASSQAAGYYGYTF
once TRBJ2-2 TRBV5-4 NA TGTGCCAGCAGCTTGGCTAGTGAGGGCGGGGAGCTGTTTTTT CASSLASEGGELFF
NA TRBJ2-7 TRBV5-1 TRBD1 TGCGCCAGCAGCTCCTCACAGGGGGCGTACGAGCAGTACTTC CASSSSQGAYEQYF
NA TRBJ1-3 TRBV9 TRBD1 TGTGCCAGCAGCGCGGACATGGGACAGACCTCTGGAAACACCATATATTTT CASSADMGQTSGNTIYF
NA TRBJ2-5 TRBV7-9 TRBD2 TGTGCCAGCAGCTCGGGGACTAGCGGGATCCGTCAGACCCAGTACTTC CASSSGTSGIRQTQYF
NA TRBJ2-5 TRBV6-5 TRBD1 TGTGCCAGCAGTTACGGCAGGGGGGAGACCCAGTACTTC CASSYGRGETQYF
once TRBJ2-5 TRBV5-1 TRBD2 TGCGCCAGTTCGGGCGGGGGGGCGTCCCGAGAGACCCAGTACTTC CASSGGGASRETQYF
NA TRBJ2-7 TRBV18 TRBD1 TGTGCCAGCTCACAGAACCCGCGGCGGGGACAGGGGGACTACGAGCAGTACTTC CASSQNPRRGQGDYEQYF
NA TRBJ1-2 TRBV6-5 NA TGTGCCAGCTACACAGGGCCAGACTATGGCTACACCTTC CASYTGPDYGYTF
few TRBJ2-7 TRBV30 TRBD1 TGTGCCTGGGGGACAGGGATCTACGAGCAGTACTTC CAWGTGIYEQYF
NA TRBJ2-1 TRBV9 TRBD2 TGTGCCAGCAGCGTAGTGACTGGGACTAGCGGTTACAATGAGCAGTTCTTC CASSVVTGTSGYNEQFF
NA TRBJ2-7 TRBV4-1 TRBD2 TGCGCCAGCAGCCAAGGCGGACTAGCGGGGCTCTCGGACGAGCAGTACTTC CASSQGGLAGLSDEQYF
NA TRBJ2-2 TRBV7-2 TRBD2 TGTGCCAGCAGCCCGGGACTAGCTTTCACCGGGGAGCTGTTTTTT CASSPGLAFTGELFF
once TRBJ1-1 TRBV5-6 NA TGTGCCAGCAGCGCTGGGGGGATCAACACTGAAGCTTTCTTT CASSAGGINTEAFF
NA TRBJ2-3 TRBV9 TRBD2 TGTGCCAGCAGCGTCATAGCGGGGGGGCCACCAGATACGCAGTATTTT CASSVIAGGPPDTQYF
NA TRBJ2-7 TRBV11-1 NA TGTGCCAGCAGCTTAGAGAGGGCAAATTCAGGGGATGAGCAGTACTTC CASSLERANSGDEQYF
NA TRBJ2-6 TRBV7-9 NA TGTGCCAGCAGCTTCGCCAGGGGCGCTGGGGCCAACGTCCTGACTTTC CASSFARGAGANVLTF
NA TRBJ1-1 TRBV6-5 NA TGTGCCAGCAGCTCCCCGGCGGGGAGGGGTACTGAAGCTTTCTTT CASSSPAGRGTEAFF
NA TRBJ2-1 TRBV5-1 NA TGCGCCAGCAGCTTGGAGGAGGGGAAAGAGCAGTTCTTC CASSLEEGKEQFF
NA TRBJ2-7 TRBV5-1 TRBD1 TGCGCCAGCAGCTTGACTCAGGGGGTTGGCGAGCAGTACTTC CASSLTQGVGEQYF
NA TRBJ1-2 TRBV6-1 NA TGTGCCAGCCAATTGGCAGGGGAAAGAGGAGGCTACACCTTC CASQLAGERGGYTF
NA TRBJ1-4 TRBV25-1 TRBD1 TGTGCCATAGGGGGCGAGGTGGGTGAAAAACTGTTTTTT CAIGGEVGEKLFF
NA TRBJ2-3 TRBV7-3 NA TGTGCCAGCAGCGCCCAGGGATCTAGCACAGATACGCAGTATTTT CASSAQGSSTDTQYF